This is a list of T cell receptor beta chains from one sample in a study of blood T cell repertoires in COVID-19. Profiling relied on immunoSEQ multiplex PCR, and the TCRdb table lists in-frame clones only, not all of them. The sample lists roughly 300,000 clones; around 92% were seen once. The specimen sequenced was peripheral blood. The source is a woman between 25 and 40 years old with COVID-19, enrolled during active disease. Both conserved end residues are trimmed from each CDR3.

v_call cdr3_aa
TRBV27 ASSLLGSGGANTGELF
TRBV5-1 ASSSGTVNSPLH
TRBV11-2 ASSTRTGQNEKLF
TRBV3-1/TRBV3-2 ASTLSGGPTDTQY
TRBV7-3 ASSLQGGDTQY
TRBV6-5 ASSYGGRGEKLF
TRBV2 ASSEGDSSYEQY
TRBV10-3 AADRGGSNYGYT
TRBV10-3 AISAPTSQSDTQY
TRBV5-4 ASSPDVGTGSRRGAF
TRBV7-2 ASSLQGAASPLH
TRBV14 ASSQGRGNNGYT
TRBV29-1 SVVGQSNTGELF
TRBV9 ASRDLEGTGELF
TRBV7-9 ASSLSNSPLH
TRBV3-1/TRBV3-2 ASSRGTSYNEQF
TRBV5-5 ASSLTGDEQF
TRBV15 ATSRPSHATNEKLF
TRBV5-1 ASYSLPGQVYNEQF
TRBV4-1 ASSLKLGDEQY
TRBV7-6 ASSPEARGGNQPQH
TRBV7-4 ASSLVRLAEQETQY
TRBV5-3 ARARLPNRGDDLDQPQH
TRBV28 ASTSTGDINQPQH
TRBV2 ASKGQGSSGNTIY
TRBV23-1 ASSQLRTEDYGYT
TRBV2 ASSEERVSTDTQY
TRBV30 AWSAGMGTDTQY
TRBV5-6 ASSSGTGRTSPLH
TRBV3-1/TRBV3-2 ASSQVLNTEAF
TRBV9 ASSVTEAGGNTIY
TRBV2 ASSQGQVKY
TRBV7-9 ASSFGTGNEKLF
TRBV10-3 AISHGTSTGRADGYT
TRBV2 ASWEWVNEKLF
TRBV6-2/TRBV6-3 ASSPTGVNTGELF
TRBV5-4 ASSPGRGGGALETQY
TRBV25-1 ASSEDGRGRYT
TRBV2 ASSHDSNSNQPQH
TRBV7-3 ASSLKRTGVDTGELF
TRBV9 ASSMDRADTQY
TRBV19 ASSMSQGAGSPLH
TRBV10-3 AASAAGGPGDTQY
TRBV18 ASSNRGVNTEAF
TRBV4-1 ASSQGHLQNYGYT
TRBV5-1 ASSPSATAGFL
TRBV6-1 ASSALGTGGQEQETQY
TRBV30 AWSVAPPSGGNGYT